This paragraph reports one T cell receptor beta chain. Looked up from germline, CDR1 is SGHDT and CDR2 is YYEEEE. This CDR3 is built from 15 residues. Deletions cut 0 bases from V and 6 bases from J, with 13 bases between. With survey level as its setting, the immunoSEQ assay was v3.0. The table came from immunoSEQ multiplex PCR; TCRdb's copy has only in-frame clones and leaves some out. The sample contains around 13,000 clones, roughly three quarters of which appear only once. The sample comes from a study of long-term antiretroviral therapy in people with HIV. Source: unsorted PBMCs, taken 0.5 years before starting antiretroviral therapy. The chain carries TRBV5-6 and TRBJ1-5; D possibly corresponds to TRBD1 (6 bases). This TCR derives from a woman between 35 and 50 years old with HIV. The CDR3 DNA reads TGTGCCAGCAGCTTGGGAGGGGGATTCGGTCAGCCCCAGCATTTT. Translating it yields CASSLGGGFGQPQHF.